This paragraph reports one T cell receptor (beta chain). This clone was observed a handful of times. No antigen is known for it. Nothing much larger sits one base from this clone, and base qualities are not available. TCRbeta CDR3 regions were amplified from genomic DNA by means of the immunoSEQ Assay, a bias-controlled multiplex PCR. In the paper's pipeline: The number of nucleated cells in each sample was estimated from the amplification of reference gene primers within the assay. To quantify the absolute abundance of each unique TCRbeta CDR3 rearrangement, sequence reads were collapsed and filtered. For each sample, productive Simpson clonality was calculated as the square root of Simpson's diversity index over productive rearrangements. The immuneACCESS repertoire file appears here via TCRdb, limited to in-frame rearrangements. These files lack a portion of the clones; in checked studies, under half of the deficit traces to unresolved V genes, and the cause of the others is not known. That table supplies the V and J calls and clone size; D and trimming were determined from the DNA. The sample table contains 60,000 to 65,000 clones; only one count was recorded for 78% of them. The ten biggest clones cover approximately 15% of the sample.

The germline V gene (reference sequence) yields LNHNV for CDR1 and YYDKDF for CDR2. V lost 8 bases and J lost 5 bases; the stretch between them is 18 bases long. The CDR3 starts with the cysteine, ends with the phenylalanine, and has 15 residues. Only the CDR3 DNA is retained, 45 bases long and in frame from the first base. In Seattle, one collaborating source enrolled patients while the infection was active and tracked those patients longitudinally over the course of disease. Collaborating institutions collected whole blood in K2EDTA tubes following their own protocols. For TCRbeta analysis, collaborators shipped samples as frozen whole blood, isolated PBMCs, or DNA extracted from either of those sample types. The sample comes from a study of blood T cell repertoires in COVID-19 (dated by TCRdb to the early 2020s). For the study in its entirety: Samples from collaborators originated in the United States, Italy and Spain and spanned both the acute and convalescent phases of COVID-19. The repertoires were made available in a free public database intended to serve as a resource for research on the immune response to SARS-CoV-2. Where available, HLA class I and class II types were obtained from metadata supplied by the sample provider rather than from assay-based typing. Sample metadata almost always included a de-identified subject ID, COVID-19 status, age in years and sex. Samples were obtained from the ongoing ImmuneRACE study (first 160 participants) and from about 1,300 subjects provided by 6 global collaborators. Deeply sampled blood TCRbeta repertoires from subjects exposed to, actively infected with, or recovered from COVID-19 were included in the dataset. The prospective study material was composed of cDNA or gDNA derived from T cells, B-cell-depleted T cells, or PBMCs.

Findings and caveats that apply to the study as a whole: The amount of clinical and demographic metadata varied by source and participant and was provided uncurated.

This sequence uses TRBV15 and TRBJ2-2; perhaps TRBD1 is the D gene, with 5 bases matching. The sequence was collected from a man in his sixties with COVID-19, enrolled during active disease. The source material was peripheral blood. The CDR3 protein: CATGKTRQTTGELFF. The nucleotide sequence reads TGTGCCACCGGTAAAACGAGACAGACGACCGGGGAGCTGTTTTTT. Supplemented by the reference TRBV15 and TRBJ2-2 proteins around the CDR3, the complete variable domain is DAMVIQNPRYQVTQFGKPVTLSCSQTLNHNVMYWYQQKSSQAPKLLFHYYDKDFNNEADTPDNFQSRRPNTSFCFLDIRSPGLGDTAMYLCATGKTRQTTGELFFGEGSRLTVL.